Listed here is a single T cell receptor beta chain. Its antigen is not identified. The data were taken from a study of cytomegalovirus exposure and HLA in healthy donors. Study-wide findings and caveats: Associated with cytomegalovirus, according to the listing, were around 160 TCR beta chains.

Assay: immunoSEQ multiplex PCR; the TCRdb copy retains only in-frame clones and omits some. The sample yields around 150,000 clones, about 82% seen once. The sequence was collected from a young man in good health and CMV-seropositive. Specimen: PBMCs.

The CDR3 nucleotides read TGTGCCATCAGTGAGAGGGCCGGGGGTGCCACTGAAGCTTTCTTT. It yields the protein CAISERAGGATEAFF. V usage is TRBV10-3 and J usage is TRBJ1-1; tentatively, D is TRBD1 (5 bases). Germline V lookup: CDR1 ENHRY, CDR2 SYGVKD. There are 15 residues in the CDR3. Trimming left V 2 bases short and J 4 bases short, with 14 bases between.